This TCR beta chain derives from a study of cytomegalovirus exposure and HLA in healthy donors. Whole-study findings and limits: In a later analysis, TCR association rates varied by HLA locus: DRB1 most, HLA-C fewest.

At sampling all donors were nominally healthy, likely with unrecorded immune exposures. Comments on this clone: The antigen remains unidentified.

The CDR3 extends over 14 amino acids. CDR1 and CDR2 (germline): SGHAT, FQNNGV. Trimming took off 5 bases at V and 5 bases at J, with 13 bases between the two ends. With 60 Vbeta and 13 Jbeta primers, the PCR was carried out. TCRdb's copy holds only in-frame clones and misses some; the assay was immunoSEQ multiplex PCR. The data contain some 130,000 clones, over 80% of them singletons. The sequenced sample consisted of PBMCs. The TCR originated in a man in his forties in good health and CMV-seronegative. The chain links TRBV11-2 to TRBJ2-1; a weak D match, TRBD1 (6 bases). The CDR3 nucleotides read TGTGCCAGCAGCGACTGGACAGCGAACAATGAGCAGTTCTTC. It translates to CASSDWTANNEQFF.